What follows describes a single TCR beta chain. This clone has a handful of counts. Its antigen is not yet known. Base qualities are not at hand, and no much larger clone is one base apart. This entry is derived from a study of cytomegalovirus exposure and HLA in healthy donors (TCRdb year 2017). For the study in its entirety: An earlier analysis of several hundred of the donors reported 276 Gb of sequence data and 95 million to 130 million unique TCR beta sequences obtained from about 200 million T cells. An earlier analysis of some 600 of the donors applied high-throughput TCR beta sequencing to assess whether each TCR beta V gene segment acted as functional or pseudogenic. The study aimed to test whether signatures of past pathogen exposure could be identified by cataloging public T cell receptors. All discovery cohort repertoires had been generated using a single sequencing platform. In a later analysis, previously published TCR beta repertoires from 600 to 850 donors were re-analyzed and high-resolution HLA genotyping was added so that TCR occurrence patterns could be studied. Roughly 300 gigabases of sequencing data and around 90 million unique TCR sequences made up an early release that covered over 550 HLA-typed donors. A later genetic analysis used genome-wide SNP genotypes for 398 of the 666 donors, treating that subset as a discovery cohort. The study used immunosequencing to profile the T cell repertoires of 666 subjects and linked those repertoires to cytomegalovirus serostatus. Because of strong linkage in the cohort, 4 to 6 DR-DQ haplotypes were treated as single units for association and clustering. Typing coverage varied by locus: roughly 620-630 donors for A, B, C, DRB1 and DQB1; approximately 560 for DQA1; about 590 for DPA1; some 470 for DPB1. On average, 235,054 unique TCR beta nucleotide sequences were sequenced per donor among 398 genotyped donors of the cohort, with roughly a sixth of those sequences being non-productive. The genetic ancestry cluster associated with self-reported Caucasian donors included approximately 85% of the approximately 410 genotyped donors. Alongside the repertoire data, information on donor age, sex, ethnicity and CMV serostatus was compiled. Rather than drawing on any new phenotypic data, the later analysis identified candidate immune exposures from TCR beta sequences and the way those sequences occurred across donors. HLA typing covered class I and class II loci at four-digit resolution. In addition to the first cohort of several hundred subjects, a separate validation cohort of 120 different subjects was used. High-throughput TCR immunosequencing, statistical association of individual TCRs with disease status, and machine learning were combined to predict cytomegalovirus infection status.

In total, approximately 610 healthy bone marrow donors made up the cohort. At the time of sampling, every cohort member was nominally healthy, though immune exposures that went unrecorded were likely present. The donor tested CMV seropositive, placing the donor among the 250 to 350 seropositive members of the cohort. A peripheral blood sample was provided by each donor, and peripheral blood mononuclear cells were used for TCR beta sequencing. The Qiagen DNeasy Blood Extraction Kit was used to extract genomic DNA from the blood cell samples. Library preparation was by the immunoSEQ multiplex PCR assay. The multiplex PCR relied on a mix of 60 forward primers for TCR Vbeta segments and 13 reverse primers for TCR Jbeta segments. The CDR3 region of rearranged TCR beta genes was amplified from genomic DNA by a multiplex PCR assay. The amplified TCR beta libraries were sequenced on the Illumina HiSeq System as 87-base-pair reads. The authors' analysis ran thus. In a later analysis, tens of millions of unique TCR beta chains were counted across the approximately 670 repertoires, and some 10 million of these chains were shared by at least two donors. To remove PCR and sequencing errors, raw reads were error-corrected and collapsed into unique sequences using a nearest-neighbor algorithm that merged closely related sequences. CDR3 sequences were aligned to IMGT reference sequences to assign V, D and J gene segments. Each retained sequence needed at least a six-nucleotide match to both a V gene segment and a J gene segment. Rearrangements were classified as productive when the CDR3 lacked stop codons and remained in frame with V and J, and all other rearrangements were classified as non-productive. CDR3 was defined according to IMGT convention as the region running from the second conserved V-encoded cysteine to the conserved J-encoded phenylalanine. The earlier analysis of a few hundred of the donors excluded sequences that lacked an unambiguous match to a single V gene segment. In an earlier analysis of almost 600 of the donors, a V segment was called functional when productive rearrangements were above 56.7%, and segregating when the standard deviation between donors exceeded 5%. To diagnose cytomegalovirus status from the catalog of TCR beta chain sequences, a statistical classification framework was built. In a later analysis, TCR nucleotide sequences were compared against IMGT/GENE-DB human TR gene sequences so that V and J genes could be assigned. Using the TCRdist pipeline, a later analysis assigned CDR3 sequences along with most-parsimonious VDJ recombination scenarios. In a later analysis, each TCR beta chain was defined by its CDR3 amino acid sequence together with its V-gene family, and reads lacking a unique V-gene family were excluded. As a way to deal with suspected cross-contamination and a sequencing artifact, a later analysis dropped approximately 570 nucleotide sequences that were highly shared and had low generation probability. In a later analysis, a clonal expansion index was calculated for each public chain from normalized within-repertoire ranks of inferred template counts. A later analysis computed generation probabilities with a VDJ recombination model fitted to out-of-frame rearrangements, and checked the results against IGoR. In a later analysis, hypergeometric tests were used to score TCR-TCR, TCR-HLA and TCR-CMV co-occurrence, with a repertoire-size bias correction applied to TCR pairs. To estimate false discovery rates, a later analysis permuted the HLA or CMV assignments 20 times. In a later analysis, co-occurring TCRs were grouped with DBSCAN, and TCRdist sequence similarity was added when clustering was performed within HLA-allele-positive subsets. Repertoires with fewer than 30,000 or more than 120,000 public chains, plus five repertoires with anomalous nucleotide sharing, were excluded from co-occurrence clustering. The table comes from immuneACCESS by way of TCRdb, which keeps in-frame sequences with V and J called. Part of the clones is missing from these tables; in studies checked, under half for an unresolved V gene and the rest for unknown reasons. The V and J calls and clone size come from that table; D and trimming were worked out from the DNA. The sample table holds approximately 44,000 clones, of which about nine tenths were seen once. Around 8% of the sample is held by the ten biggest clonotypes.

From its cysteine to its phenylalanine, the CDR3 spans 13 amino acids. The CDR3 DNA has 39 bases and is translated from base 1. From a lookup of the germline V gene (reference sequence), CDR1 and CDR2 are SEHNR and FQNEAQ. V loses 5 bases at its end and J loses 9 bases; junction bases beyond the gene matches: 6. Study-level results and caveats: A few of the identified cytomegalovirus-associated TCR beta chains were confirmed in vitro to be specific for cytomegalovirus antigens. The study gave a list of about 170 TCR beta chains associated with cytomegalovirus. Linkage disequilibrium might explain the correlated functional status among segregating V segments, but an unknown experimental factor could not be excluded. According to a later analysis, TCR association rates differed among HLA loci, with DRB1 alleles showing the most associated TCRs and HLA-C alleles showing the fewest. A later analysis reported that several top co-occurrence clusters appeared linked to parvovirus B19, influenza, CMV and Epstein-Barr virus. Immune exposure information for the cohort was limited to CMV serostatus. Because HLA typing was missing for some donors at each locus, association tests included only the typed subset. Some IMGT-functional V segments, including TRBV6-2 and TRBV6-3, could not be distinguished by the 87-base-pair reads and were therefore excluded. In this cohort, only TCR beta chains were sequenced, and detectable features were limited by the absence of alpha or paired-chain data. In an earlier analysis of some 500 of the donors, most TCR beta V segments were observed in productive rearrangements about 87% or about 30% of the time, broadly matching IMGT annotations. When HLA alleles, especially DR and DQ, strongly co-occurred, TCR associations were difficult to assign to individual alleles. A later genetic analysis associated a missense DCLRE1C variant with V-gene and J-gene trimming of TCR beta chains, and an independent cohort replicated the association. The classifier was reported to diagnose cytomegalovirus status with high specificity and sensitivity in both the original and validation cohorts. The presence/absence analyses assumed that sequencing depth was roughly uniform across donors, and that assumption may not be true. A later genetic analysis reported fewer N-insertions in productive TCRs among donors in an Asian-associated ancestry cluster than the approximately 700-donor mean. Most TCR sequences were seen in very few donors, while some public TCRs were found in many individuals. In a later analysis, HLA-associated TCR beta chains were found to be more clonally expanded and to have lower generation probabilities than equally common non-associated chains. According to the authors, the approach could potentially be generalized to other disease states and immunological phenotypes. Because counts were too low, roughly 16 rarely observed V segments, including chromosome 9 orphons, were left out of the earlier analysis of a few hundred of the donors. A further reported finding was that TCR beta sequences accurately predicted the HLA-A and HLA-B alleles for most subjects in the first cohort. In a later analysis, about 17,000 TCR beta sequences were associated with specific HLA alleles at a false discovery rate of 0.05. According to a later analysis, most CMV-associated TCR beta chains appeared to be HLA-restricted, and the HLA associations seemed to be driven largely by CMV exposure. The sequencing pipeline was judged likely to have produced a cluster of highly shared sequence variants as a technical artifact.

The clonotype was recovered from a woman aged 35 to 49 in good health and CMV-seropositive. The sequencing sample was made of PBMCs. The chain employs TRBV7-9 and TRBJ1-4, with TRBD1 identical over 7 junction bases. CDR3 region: CASSLGTVQKLFF. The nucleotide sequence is TGTGCCAGCAGCCTAGGGACAGTCCAAAAACTGTTTTTT.